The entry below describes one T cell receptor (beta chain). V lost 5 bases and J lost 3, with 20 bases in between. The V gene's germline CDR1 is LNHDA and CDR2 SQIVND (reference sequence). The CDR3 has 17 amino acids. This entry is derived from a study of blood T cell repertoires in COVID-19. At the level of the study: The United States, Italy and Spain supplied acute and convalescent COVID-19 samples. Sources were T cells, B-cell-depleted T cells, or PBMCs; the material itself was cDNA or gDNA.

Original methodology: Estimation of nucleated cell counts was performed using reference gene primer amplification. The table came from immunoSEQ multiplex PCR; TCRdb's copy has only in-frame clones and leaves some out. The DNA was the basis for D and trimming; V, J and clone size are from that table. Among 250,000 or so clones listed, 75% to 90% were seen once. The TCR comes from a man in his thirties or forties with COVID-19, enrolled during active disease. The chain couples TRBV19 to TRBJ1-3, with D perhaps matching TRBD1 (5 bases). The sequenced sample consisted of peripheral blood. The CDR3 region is CASSPIQGKRIGNTIYF. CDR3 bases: TGTGCCAGTAGTCCAATCCAGGGTAAACGAATTGGAAACACCATATATTTT.